This T cell receptor (beta chain) was observed in a study of blood T cell repertoires in COVID-19. Overall study: Samples taken during acute and convalescent COVID-19 were collected in the United States, Italy and Spain. Nucleic acid was either cDNA or gDNA, and it came from T cells, B-cell-depleted T cells, or PBMCs.

TCRdb's copy holds only in-frame clones and misses some; the assay was immunoSEQ multiplex PCR. The sample records 55,000 to 80,000 clones, roughly 87% being singletons. CDR1 is SQVTM, CDR2 ANQGSEA, per germline. The V end was cut by 6 bases, the J end by 4 bases, with 12 bases between. The CDR3 contains 12 residues. The rearrangement links TRBV29-1 to TRBJ2-5; tentative D call: TRBD1 (7 bases). Sequenced: peripheral blood. The sequence was obtained from a man aged 45 to 65 with acute or convalescent COVID-19. The DNA for the CDR3 is TGCAGCGTGCGGGACAGCGGAGAGACCCAGTACTTC. This sequence encodes CSVRDSGETQYF.